These 23 T cell receptor beta chains came from one sample sequenced in a study of T cells after posttransplantation cyclophosphamide. The method was immunoSEQ multiplex PCR; TCRdb's version includes in-frame clones alone and lacks a portion of them. The sample was found to contain tens of thousands of clones, and every one recurs. The sample consisted of PBMCs. Receptor source: a woman aged 55-70 years in good health, CMV-negative, and a related stem cell transplant donor.

This clone was counted a few times. V and J are TRBV29-1 and TRBJ2-7, with D possibly matching TRBD2 (5 bases). V lost 7 bases and J 0 bases, leaving 10 bases between the germline ends. Germline V gene sequence: CDR1 SQVTM, CDR2 ANQGSEA. The CDR3 has 12 residues. In nucleotides, the CDR3 is TGCAGCGCTGCGGAGGACTCCTACGAGCAGTACTTC. This codes for CSAAEDSYEQYF.

A note on this clone: The final CDR3 position lacks the conserved phenylalanine or tryptophan, pointing to a likely read error. The CDR3 DNA sequence: TGTGCCAGCGAACCGGGACAGGGTAACTATGGCTACACCTCC. Its protein product is CASEPGQGNYGYTS. This chain links TRBV6-1 with TRBJ1-2, with TRBD1 identical over 9 bases. With 8 bases clipped from V and 1 base from J, the junction kept 5 bases outside the gene matches. The CDR3 length is 14 residues. CDR1 is MNHNS and CDR2 is SASEGT in the germline V gene.

This clone occurred many times. The genes are TRBV2 and TRBJ2-5; maybe TRBD1 (6 bases). V lost 7 bases and J lost 5, with 17 bases in between. Germline CDR1 SNHLY, CDR2 FYNNEI. CDR3 length: 14 amino acids. CDR3 loop: CASTGARGRETQYF. The CDR3 DNA is TGTGCCAGCACCGGGGCCAGGGGCCGGGAGACCCAGTACTTC.

In this sample, this clone turned up many times. The chain couples TRBV28 to TRBJ1-4; no reliable D call. The CDR3 is 14 amino acids. The germline V gene has CDR1 MDHEN and CDR2 SYDVKM. The germline V and J ends were trimmed by 9 bases and 8 bases, with 19 bases remaining between them. In nucleotides, the CDR3 is TGTGCCAGTTCCGTGGGAGGTCCATCGGAAAAACTGTTTTTT. This gives the protein CASSVGGPSEKLFF.

This clone was counted many times. The chain carries TRBV30 and TRBJ1-4, with D unresolved. CDR1 and CDR2 (germline): GTSNPN, SVGIG (reference sequence). V lost 2 bases and J lost 6, with 13 bases in between. This CDR3 is built from 14 residues. The CDR3 loop reads CAWSPENSYEKLFF. In DNA form, the CDR3 reads TGTGCCTGGAGTCCGGAGAACTCCTATGAAAAACTGTTTTTT.

There are many counts of this clone. The chain uses TRBV18 and TRBJ1-1, with D possibly matching TRBD1 (6 bases). This CDR3 comprises 12 residues. Germline V gene sequence: CDR1 KGHSH, CDR2 LQKENI. V shed 3 bases and J shed 8 bases, with 10 bases lying between them. The CDR3 DNA is TGTGCCAGCTCACCGGGGACAACCGAAGCTTTCTTT. Amino acids: CASSPGTTEAFF.

This clone was recorded a few times. This chain connects TRBV18 to TRBJ2-1; 9 positions agree with TRBD1. The V gene end was trimmed by 6 bases and the J gene end by 7 bases; junction bases not matched to a gene: 13. This CDR3 is built from 16 residues. The germline V gene has CDR1 KGHSH and CDR2 LQKENI. CDR3 bases: TGTGCCAGCTCCTACCCCCCCGGGACAGGGAGGAATGAGCAGTTCTTC. Protein product: CASSYPPGTGRNEQFF.

The table lists this clone with many counts. The J gene is TRBJ1-4, the V gene TRBV19; 7 bases are shared with TRBD1. CDR3 length equals 15 residues. The V segment lost 8 bases and the J segment 6 bases; nucleotides outside the gene matches: 12. Germline lookup yields CDR1 LNHDA and CDR2 SQIVND (reference sequence). CDR3 amino acids: CASSKGQSGDEKLFF. CDR3 sequence (DNA): TGTGCCAGTTCGAAGGGACAGTCGGGGGATGAAAAACTGTTTTTT. The whole variable domain, remainder taken from reference TRBV19 and TRBJ1-4, is DGGITQSPKYLFRKEGQNVTLSCEQNLNHDAMYWYRQDPGQGLRLIYYSQIVNDFQKGDIAEGYSVSREKKESFPLTVTSAQKNPTAFYLCASSKGQSGDEKLFFGSGTQLSVL.

The sample holds many counts of this clone. This chain joins TRBV6-1 and TRBJ2-3; D is unclear. CDR1 and CDR2 from the germline V gene are MNHNS and SASEGT. Trimming removed 3 bases at V and 4 bases at J, with 11 bases between. The CDR3 contains 14 residues. The CDR3 sequence: CASSEGYSSDTQYF. The DNA for the CDR3 is TGTGCCAGCAGTGAGGGCTATAGTTCAGATACGCAGTATTTT.

This clone was observed at least ten times. The chain combines TRBV6-6 with TRBJ1-2, with 9 bases that match TRBD1. V lost 9 bases to trimming and J lost 0 bases; unmatched junction nucleotides: 5. Germline CDR1 MNHNY, CDR2 SVGAGI (reference sequence). The CDR3 length is 14 residues. The CDR3 DNA sequence: TGTGCCAGTGGGACAGGGACTTCTAACTATGGCTACACCTTC. This gives the protein CASGTGTSNYGYTF.

The sample holds a few counts of this clone. The rearrangement uses TRBV28 and TRBJ1-5; D is possibly TRBD1 (6 bases). The CDR3 is 15 amino acids. Per germline, CDR1 MDHEN and CDR2 SYDVKM. V lost 6 bases, J lost 7 bases, and 19 bases lay in between. The CDR3 region is CASSFVQGLGQPQHF. CDR3 coding DNA: TGTGCCAGCAGCTTTGTACAGGGCCTTGGGCAGCCCCAGCATTTT.

In its sample, this clone was seen many times. The V gene is TRBV6-5, the J gene TRBJ2-1, with a tentative D call TRBD2 (6 bases). CDR3 length: 14 residues. V dropped 7 bases and J dropped 5 bases, with 15 bases sitting between them. CDR1 MNHEY and CDR2 SVGAGI come from the germline V gene. CDR3 in DNA: TGTGCCAGCATGAAGCGGGTTCGGGACAATGAGCAGTTCTTC. This encodes CASMKRVRDNEQFF.

This clone occurred many times. The chain has TRBV7-2 and TRBJ2-3; no clear D gene. Germline V gives CDR1 SGHTA, CDR2 FQGNSA. This CDR3 region has 12 residues. Trimming removed 2 bases from V and 5 bases from J, with 5 bases in between. The CDR3, as DNA: TGTGCCAGCAGCTTACGGGTAGATACGCAGTATTTT. It is translated as CASSLRVDTQYF.

In this sample, this clone turned up a few times. The J gene is TRBJ2-3, the V gene TRBV30; TRBD2 agrees at 10 bases. The CDR3 runs to 17 residues. The V segment lost 5 bases and the J segment 3 bases; nucleotides outside the gene matches: 14. Germline lookup yields CDR1 GTSNPN and CDR2 SVGIG (reference sequence). The CDR3 loop reads CAWSLAGVSLRTDTQYF. CDR3 in DNA: TGTGCCTGGTCTCTAGCGGGAGTAAGTCTTAGAACAGATACGCAGTATTTT. Filled out from reference TRBV30 and TRBJ2-3, the complete variable domain reads SQTIHQWPATLVQPVGSPLSLECTVEGTSNPNLYWYRQAAGRGLQLLFYSVGIGQISSEVPQNLSASRPQDRQFILSSKKLLLSDSGFYLCAWSLAGVSLRTDTQYFGPGTRLTVL.

The chain couples TRBV9 to TRBJ1-3; possibly TRBD1 for D (6 bases). The CDR3 has 15 amino acids. Between the trimmed V and J ends, which lost 0 bases and 4 bases, there was a span of 11 bases. CDR1 and CDR2 from the germline V gene are SGDLS and YYNGEE. This CDR3 is CASSVAGTKGNTIYF. The CDR3 DNA is TGTGCCAGCAGCGTAGCCGGGACAAAGGGAAACACCATATATTTT.

In its sample, this clone was seen many times. CDR3 sequence: CAISESWGKGSSGYEQYF. The CDR3, as DNA: TGTGCCATCAGTGAGTCATGGGGGAAGGGGTCTAGCGGATACGAGCAGTACTTC. The chain couples TRBV10-3 to TRBJ2-7; 7 bases match TRBD2. Per germline, CDR1 ENHRY and CDR2 SYGVKD. The length of the CDR3 is 18 residues. V was clipped by 0 bases and J by 4 bases; unmatched bases: 15.

This clone was observed many times. The genes are TRBV6-6 and TRBJ2-6; TRBD2 might be the D (6 bases). Looked up from germline, CDR1 is MNHNY and CDR2 is SVGAGI (reference sequence). CDR3 length: 16 residues. Trimming took 6 bases from V and 1 from J, leaving 13 bases between them. In nucleotides, the CDR3 is TGTGCCAGCAGAAATAGCGGCTTTTCTGGGGCCAACGTCCTGACTTTC. It specifies CASRNSGFSGANVLTF.

This clone was seen many times. The genes are TRBV19 and TRBJ1-2; D is uncertain. This CDR3 is built from 12 residues. In germline, CDR1 is LNHDA, CDR2 SQIVND (reference sequence). V was shortened by 10 bases and J by 4 bases, with 13 bases between the two germline ends. CDR3 bases: TGTGCCACCTCGCCGGGAGTCTATGGCTACACCTTC. Amino acids: CATSPGVYGYTF.

This clone was observed at least ten times. The genes are TRBV13 and TRBJ2-7, with 7 bases lining up with TRBD2. CDR1 is PRHDT and CDR2 is FYEKMQ in the germline V gene (reference sequence). CDR3 length: 16 residues. V was clipped by 6 bases and J by 0 bases; unmatched bases: 11. CDR3 in amino acids: CASSGTREERSYEQYF. The DNA of the CDR3 is TGTGCCAGCAGTGGTACACGGGAGGAGCGCTCCTACGAGCAGTACTTC.

Ten or more counts support this clone. DNA of the CDR3: TGTGCCAGCAGTGAAGTGGGACAGGGACTTTATGGCTACACCTTC. Its translation is CASSEVGQGLYGYTF. The chain joins TRBV2 to TRBJ1-2, with 9 bases fitting TRBD1. Losses at the gene ends were 1 base for V and 5 bases for J; bases not matched to a gene: 5. This CDR3 contains 15 residues. Germline loops: CDR1 SNHLY, CDR2 FYNNEI.

In this sample, this clone turned up many times. The V call is TRBV4-3, the J call TRBJ2-1; maybe TRBD1 (5 bases). CDR3 length equals 15 residues. CDR1 LGHNA and CDR2 YSLEER come from the germline V gene. V lost 3 bases, J lost 7 bases, and 16 bases lay in between. This CDR3 is CASSHYLGVKNEQFF. Written as DNA, the CDR3 is TGCGCCAGCAGCCACTATCTAGGGGTCAAAAATGAGCAGTTCTTC.

The V call is TRBV29-1, the J call TRBJ2-6; D may be TRBD2 (7 bases). The CDR3 consists of 20 residues. Germline-derived CDR1 and CDR2 are SQVTM and ANQGSEA. Trimming took off 4 bases at V and 0 bases at J, with 25 bases between the two ends. The CDR3 DNA sequence: TGCAGCGTTGCCCTACGGGGGGCAGGGCGGGGACTCTCTGGGGCCAACGTCCTGACTTTC. Translation: CSVALRGAGRGLSGANVLTF.

This clone was counted a few times. This chain connects TRBV27 to TRBJ1-1; no definite D call. The CDR3 has 13 amino acids. Germline loops: CDR1 MNHEY, CDR2 SMNVEV (reference sequence). V was trimmed by 4 bases and J by 5 bases, leaving 11 bases between them. The CDR3 DNA reads as TGTGCCAGCAGTTCCGAGTTGCGGACTGAAGCTTTCTTT. This sequence encodes CASSSELRTEAFF.